The 4 T cell receptor beta chains below were found in one sample sequenced in a study of shared clonotypes between healthy human individuals. Only in-frame clones appear in the TCRdb table, and some are missing; sequencing was by immunoSEQ multiplex PCR. This sample has millions of clones, with more than 90% found just once. Sequenced: naive CD4+ T cells sorted from blood. Subset noted: CD45RA+ positively selected. The receptors originated from a young man in good health.

This chain uses TRBV30 with TRBJ1-6; D may be TRBD1 (6 bases). Between the trimmed V and J ends, which lost 3 bases and 5 bases, there was a span of 11 bases. Germline CDR1 and CDR2: GTSNPN and SVGIG (reference sequence). The CDR3 extends over 14 amino acids. The CDR3 here is CAWSGDTDNSPLHF. CDR3 DNA: TGTGCCTGGAGCGGGGACACCGATAATTCACCCCTCCACTTT.

With respect to this clone: Other nucleotide sequences in the sample specify the same CDR3. The chain links TRBV5-1 to TRBJ1-3, with TRBD1 matching 7 bases. CDR1 and CDR2 (germline): SGHRS, YFSETQ. V lost 3 bases and J lost 1; bases outside the gene matches: 1. The CDR3 is 14 residues long. CDR3 bases: TGCGCCAGCAGCTCGGACAGGTCTGGAAACACCATATATTTT. The encoded protein is CASSSDRSGNTIYF.

V is TRBV15 and J is TRBJ1-1; no reliable D call. Looked up from germline, CDR1 is LNHNV and CDR2 is YYDKDF (reference sequence). V was cut by 3 bases and J by 3 bases, with 11 bases left in between. This CDR3 contains 14 residues. The DNA of the CDR3 is TGTGCCACCAGCAGGAAGAGGGCAGACACTGAAGCTTTCTTT. It translates to CATSRKRADTEAFF.

This chain connects TRBV10-3 to TRBJ2-5; 11 nucleotides align to TRBD1. This CDR3 comprises 14 residues. The J segment lost 5 bases and the V segment lost 6 bases, leaving 5 bases of the junction unmatched. The germline V gene encodes CDR1 ENHRY and CDR2 SYGVKD. The CDR3 is CAISRTGGVETQYF. The CDR3 DNA sequence: TGTGCCATCAGCCGGACAGGGGGCGTCGAGACCCAGTACTTC.